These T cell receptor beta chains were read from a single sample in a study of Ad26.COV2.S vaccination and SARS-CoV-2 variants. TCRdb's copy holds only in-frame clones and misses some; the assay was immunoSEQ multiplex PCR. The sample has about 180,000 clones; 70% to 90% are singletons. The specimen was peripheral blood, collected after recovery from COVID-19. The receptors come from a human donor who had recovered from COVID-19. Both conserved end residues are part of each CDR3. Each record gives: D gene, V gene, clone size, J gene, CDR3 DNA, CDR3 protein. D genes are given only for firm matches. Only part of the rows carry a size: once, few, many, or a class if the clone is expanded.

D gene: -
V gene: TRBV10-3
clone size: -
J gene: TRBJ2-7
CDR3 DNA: TGTGCCATCAGTGACCTTATGGCGAGTGAGCAGTACTTC
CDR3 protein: CAISDLMASEQYF

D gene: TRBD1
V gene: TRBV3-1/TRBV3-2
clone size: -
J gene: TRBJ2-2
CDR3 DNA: TGTGCCAGCAGGGGACAGGGGATTCTTACCGGGGAGCTGTTTTTT
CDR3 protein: CASRGQGILTGELFF

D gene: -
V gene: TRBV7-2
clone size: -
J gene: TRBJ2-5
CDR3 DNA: TGTGCCAGCAGCTCGAACCCCGGTGGGGAGACCCAGTACTTC
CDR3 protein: CASSSNPGGETQYF

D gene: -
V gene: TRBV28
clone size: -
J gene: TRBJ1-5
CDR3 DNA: TGTGCCAGCAGTTTATTAGGCCTTAGCAATCAGCCCCAGCATTTT
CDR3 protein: CASSLLGLSNQPQHF

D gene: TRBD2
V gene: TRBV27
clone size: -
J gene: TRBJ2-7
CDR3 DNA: TGTGCCAGCAGTGACGGGGGGGCTATCTACGAGCAGTACTTC
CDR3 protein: CASSDGGAIYEQYF

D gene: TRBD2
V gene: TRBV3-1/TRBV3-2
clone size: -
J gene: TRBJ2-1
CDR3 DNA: TGTGCCAGCAGCCAAGGTCCCCCCGGACTAGTCTACAATGAGCAGTTCTTC
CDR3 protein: CASSQGPPGLVYNEQFF

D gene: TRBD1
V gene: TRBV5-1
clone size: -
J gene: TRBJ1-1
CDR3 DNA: TGCGCCAGCAGCCAAGGGACAGAAAGGTTAGCTTTCTTT
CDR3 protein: CASSQGTERLAFF

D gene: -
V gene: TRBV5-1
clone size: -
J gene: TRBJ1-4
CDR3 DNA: TGCGCCAGCAGCTTGGGGGGTCATGAGGGTGAAAAACTGTTTTTT
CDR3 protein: CASSLGGHEGEKLFF

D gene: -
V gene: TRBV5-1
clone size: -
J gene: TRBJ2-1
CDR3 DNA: TGCGCCAGCAGCTTGGTAAGCGGAGGAAAATGGGATGAGCAGTTCTTC
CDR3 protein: CASSLVSGGKWDEQFF

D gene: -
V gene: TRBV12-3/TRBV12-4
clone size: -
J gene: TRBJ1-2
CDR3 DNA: TGTGCCAGCCGCTCGGGGGCTGGCTACACCTTC
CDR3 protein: CASRSGAGYTF

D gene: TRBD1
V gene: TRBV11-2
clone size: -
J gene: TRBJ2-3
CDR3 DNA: TGTGCCAGCAGCCTCATGACAGGGATGATTAGCACAGATACGCAGTATTTT
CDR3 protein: CASSLMTGMISTDTQYF

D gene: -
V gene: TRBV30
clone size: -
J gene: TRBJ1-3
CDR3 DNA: TGTGCCTGGAGTGTCGAAGGGCCGGCTAGATATTTT
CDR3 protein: CAWSVEGPARYF

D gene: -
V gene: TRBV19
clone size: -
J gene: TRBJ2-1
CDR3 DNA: TGTGCCAGTAGTATAGAAGGGACCACGTACAATGAGCAGTTCTTC
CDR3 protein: CASSIEGTTYNEQFF

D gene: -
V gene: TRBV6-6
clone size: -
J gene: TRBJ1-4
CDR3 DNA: TGTGCCAGCAACGGAGGGACTAATGAAAAACTGTTTTTT
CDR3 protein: CASNGGTNEKLFF

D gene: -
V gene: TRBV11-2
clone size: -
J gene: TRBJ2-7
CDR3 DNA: TGTGCCAGCAGCCCGAAGGCAGGGTACTCCTACGAGCAGTACTTC
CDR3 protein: CASSPKAGYSYEQYF

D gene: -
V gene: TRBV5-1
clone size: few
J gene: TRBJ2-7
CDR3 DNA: TGCGCCAGCAGCCCGTCTACTACTTACTACGAGCAGTACTTC
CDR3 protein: CASSPSTTYYEQYF

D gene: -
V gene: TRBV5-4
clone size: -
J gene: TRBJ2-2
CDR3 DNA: TGTGCCAGCAGCCAAGGGAGCTCGAACACCGGGGAGCTGTTTTTT
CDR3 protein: CASSQGSSNTGELFF

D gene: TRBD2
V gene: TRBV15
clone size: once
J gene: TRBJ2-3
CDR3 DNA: TGTGCCACCAGAAGAGGCGCGGGGGGAGTGGATACGCAGTATTTT
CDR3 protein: CATRRGAGGVDTQYF

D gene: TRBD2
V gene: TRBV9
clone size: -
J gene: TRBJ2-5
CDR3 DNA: TGTGCCAGCAGCGTACAAGCGGGAGGGCCTGAGCCCCAGTACTTC
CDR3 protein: CASSVQAGGPEPQYF

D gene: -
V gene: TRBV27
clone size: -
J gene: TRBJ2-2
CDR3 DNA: TGTGCCAGCAGTCCTAGGGGGGCAAACACCGGGGAGCTGTTTTTT
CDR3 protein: CASSPRGANTGELFF

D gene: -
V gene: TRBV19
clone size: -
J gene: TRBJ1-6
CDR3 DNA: TGTGCCAGTAAAAAGGAGGGATCCTATAATTCACCCCTCCACTTT
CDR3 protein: CASKKEGSYNSPLHF

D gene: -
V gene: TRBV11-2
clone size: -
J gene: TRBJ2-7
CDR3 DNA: TGTGCCAGCACCTTGGGGAGGGAGCAGTACTTC
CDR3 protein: CASTLGREQYF

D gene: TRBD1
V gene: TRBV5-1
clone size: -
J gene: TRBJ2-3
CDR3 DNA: TGCGCCAGCAGCACAGGACAGGTGAACACAGATACGCAGTATTTT
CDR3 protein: CASSTGQVNTDTQYF

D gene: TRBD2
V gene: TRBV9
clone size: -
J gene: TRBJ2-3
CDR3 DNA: TGTGCCAGCAGCGCGTCTAGCGGGGGGTTGGATACGCAGTATTTT
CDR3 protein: CASSASSGGLDTQYF

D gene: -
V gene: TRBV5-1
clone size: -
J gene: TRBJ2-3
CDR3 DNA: TGCGCCAGCAGCTCAGTGGGAGAGGTCACAGATACGCAGTATTTT
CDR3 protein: CASSSVGEVTDTQYF

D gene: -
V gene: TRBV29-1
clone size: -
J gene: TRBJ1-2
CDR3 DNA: TGCAGCGTTTCCTTGGGGCCGGAGTATGGCTACACCTTC
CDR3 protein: CSVSLGPEYGYTF

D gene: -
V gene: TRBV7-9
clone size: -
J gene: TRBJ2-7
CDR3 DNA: TGTGCCAGCAGCCGGACCCCGGGAGAGCAGTACTTC
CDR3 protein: CASSRTPGEQYF

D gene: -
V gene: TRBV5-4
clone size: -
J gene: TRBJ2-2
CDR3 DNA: TGTGCCAGCAGCTTGGCCGGACAGTCCGTCACCGGGGAGCTGTTTTTT
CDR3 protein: CASSLAGQSVTGELFF

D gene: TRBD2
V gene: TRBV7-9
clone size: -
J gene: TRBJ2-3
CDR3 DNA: TGTGCCAGCAGTCTGGGTAGCGGGAGCTCAGATACGCAGTATTTT
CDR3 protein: CASSLGSGSSDTQYF

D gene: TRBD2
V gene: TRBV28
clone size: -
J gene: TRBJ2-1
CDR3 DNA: TGTGCCAGCAAGGGACTAGCGGGGGGGAGGAGCTCCTACAATGAGCAGTTCTTC
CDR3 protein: CASKGLAGGRSSYNEQFF

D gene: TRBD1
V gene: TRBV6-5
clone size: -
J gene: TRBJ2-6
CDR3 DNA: TGTGCCAACGGGACAGCGAGCTCTGGGGCCAACGTCCTGACTTTC
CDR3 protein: CANGTASSGANVLTF

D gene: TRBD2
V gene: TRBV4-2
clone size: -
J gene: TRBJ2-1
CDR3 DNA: TGTGCCAGCAGCCGCCTGGACAGGGGACTAGCGGGGGGGCCGAATGAGCAGTTCTTC
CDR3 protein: CASSRLDRGLAGGPNEQFF